This entry lists 14 T cell receptor beta chains sequenced from one sample in a study of shared clonotypes between healthy human individuals (dated by TCRdb to the early 2020s). Library method: the immunoSEQ multiplex PCR assay. The source is immuneACCESS, and TCRdb retained only in-frame sequences with V and J called. Part of the clones is not carried over; for the studies checked, unresolved V genes explain less than half of this, and the remainder is unexplained. Here the sample has roughly 590,000 clones; 95% to 96% occur a single time. The top ten clonotypes cover about 0.11% of the sample. CD8 naive samples consisted of CD45RO-negative cells that were positively selected for CCR7, yielding a CD45RA+CCR7+ population without TemRA cells. Specimen: naive CD8+ T cells sorted from blood. What this sample's cell subset or site label stands for: CD45RA+CCR7+. These TCRs come from a woman aged 25 to 39 in good health.

The chain carries TRBV19 and TRBJ2-2, with D possibly being TRBD1 (6 bases). The germline CDR1 and CDR2 sequences are LNHDA and SQIVND (reference sequence). This CDR3 region has 14 residues. With 4 bases removed from V and 4 bases from J, the gap between germline ends came to 10 bases. CDR3 residues: CASSTDSFTGELFF. The DNA for the CDR3 is TGTGCCAGTAGTACGGACAGCTTCACCGGGGAGCTGTTTTTT.

The chain couples TRBV28 to TRBJ2-7, with 13 bases that match TRBD2. Germline assignment: CDR1 MDHEN and CDR2 SYDVKM. V dropped 4 bases and J dropped 7; count of bases not matched to a gene: 4. This CDR3 contains 14 residues. DNA of the CDR3: TGTGCCAGCAGTTGGACTAGCGGGAGAGCTGAGCAGTACTTC. This codes for CASSWTSGRAEQYF.

This clone was seen just once. V usage is TRBV13 and J usage is TRBJ2-7, with D perhaps matching TRBD1 (5 bases). CDR1 and CDR2 from the germline V gene are PRHDT and FYEKMQ (reference sequence). The CDR3 is made up of 13 amino acids. Trimming took 5 bases from V and 4 from J, leaving 12 bases between them. The CDR3: CASSPGRVYEQYF. DNA of the CDR3: TGTGCCAGCAGCCCGGGCAGGGTGTACGAGCAGTACTTC.

The genes are TRBV10-2 and TRBJ2-7; 15 bases fit TRBD2. Trimming removed 8 bases from V and 4 bases from J; junction bases left unmatched: 6. The CDR3 has 15 amino acids. Germline V lookup: CDR1 WSHSY, CDR2 SAAADI. This CDR3 reads CASRGLAGGLYEQYF. The CDR3 nucleotides read TGCGCCAGCCGTGGACTAGCGGGAGGGTTATACGAGCAGTACTTC.

J is TRBJ1-3 and V is TRBV7-9, with D unresolved. CDR3 length: 12 residues. Germline V gene sequence: CDR1 SEHNR, CDR2 FQNEAQ (reference sequence). Trimming cost V 5 bases and J 7 bases, with 9 bases left between them. CDR3 DNA sequence: TGTGCCAGCAGCCTTGGAATTAACACCATATATTTT. Amino acids: CASSLGINTIYF.

This rearrangement joins TRBV7-9 to TRBJ2-2, with 7 bases aligning to TRBD1. Unmatched junction bases numbered 6, after V lost 5 bases and J lost 0 bases. The CDR3 runs 16 residues. Germline lookup yields CDR1 SEHNR and CDR2 FQNEAQ (reference sequence). CDR3: CASSPRQGPNTGELFF. CDR3 coding DNA: TGTGCCAGCAGCCCAAGACAGGGTCCGAACACCGGGGAGCTGTTTTTT. The full variable domain, rest sourced from reference TRBV7-9 and TRBJ2-2, is DTGVSQNPRHKITKRGQNVTFRCDPISEHNRLYWYRQTLGQGPEFLTYFQNEAQLEKSRLLSDRFSAERPKGSFSTLEIQRTEQGDSAMYLCASSPRQGPNTGELFFGEGSRLTVL.

This chain uses TRBV27 with TRBJ2-5; 7 bases are shared with TRBD1. The DNA matches TRBJ2-7 better at its end, which makes the J call doubtful. The CDR3 has 15 amino acids. CDR1 is MNHEY and CDR2 is SMNVEV in the germline V gene (reference sequence). CDR3 in amino acids: CASSPGVTGENEQYF. In nucleotides, the CDR3 is TGTGCCAGCAGTCCCGGAGTCACAGGGGAGAACGAGCAGTACTTC.

The chain uses TRBV28 and TRBJ2-5, with D uncertain. The J call may be faulty, since TRBJ2-7 better matches the DNA end. CDR1 is MDHEN and CDR2 is SYDVKM in the germline V gene. The length of the CDR3 is 12 residues. The CDR3 loop reads CASSFRTHEQYF. The CDR3 nucleotides are TGTGCCAGCAGTTTTCGGACCCACGAGCAGTACTTC.

The J gene is TRBJ2-1, the V gene TRBV15; the match to TRBD2 covers 9 bases. This CDR3 has 13 amino acids. CDR1 is LNHNV and CDR2 is YYDKDF in the germline V gene (reference sequence). Trimming took 0 bases from V and 10 from J; bases not matched to a gene: 1. CDR3 in amino acids: CATSRDLAGEQFF. The CDR3 DNA reads TGTGCCACCAGCAGAGATCTAGCGGGAGAGCAGTTCTTC. Complete variable domain (other parts from reference TRBV15 and TRBJ2-1): DAMVIQNPRYQVTQFGKPVTLSCSQTLNHNVMYWYQQKSSQAPKLLFHYYDKDFNNEADTPDNFQSRRPNTSFCFLDIRSPGLGDTAMYLCATSRDLAGEQFFGPGTRLTVL.

For this clone: Compared with germline, one end of the junction differs, possibly owing to a read error. This chain's CDR3 is CASRGEGRYEQYF. In DNA, the CDR3 is TGTGCGAGCAGGGGGGAGGGCCGGTACGAGCAGTACTTC. The J gene is TRBJ2-7, the V gene TRBV6-6; D possibly matches TRBD1 or TRBD2 (7 bases each). Germline V CDR1 and CDR2: MNHNY, SVGAGI (reference sequence). The CDR3 consists of 13 residues.

The rearrangement links TRBV27 to TRBJ2-2, with 9 bases fitting TRBD1. Germline V lookup: CDR1 MNHEY, CDR2 SMNVEV (reference sequence). V lost 5 bases to trimming and J lost 2 bases; unmatched junction nucleotides: 3. The CDR3 extends over 15 amino acids. CDR3 loop: CASSHRGPNTGELFF. The DNA for the CDR3 is TGTGCCAGCAGTCACAGGGGGCCTAACACCGGGGAGCTGTTTTTT.

The rearrangement uses TRBV28 and TRBJ1-2; D uncertain. The CDR3 runs to 14 residues. V dropped 6 bases and J dropped 3 bases, with 14 bases sitting between them. In germline, CDR1 is MDHEN, CDR2 SYDVKM. The chain's CDR3 is CASRSPRGDYGYTF. Written as DNA, the CDR3 is TGTGCCAGCAGGTCTCCCCGGGGAGACTATGGCTACACCTTC.

V and J are TRBV7-9 and TRBJ1-3; D uncertain. Germline CDR1 reads SEHNR; CDR2 reads FQNEAQ (reference sequence). The CDR3 totals 13 residues. V was pared by 5 bases and J by 6 bases, with 11 bases between. The CDR3 nucleotides read TGTGCCAGCAGCCCGGAGATCCCAAACACCATATATTTT. It specifies CASSPEIPNTIYF. Full variable domain (remainder filled in from reference TRBV7-9 and TRBJ1-3): DTGVSQNPRHKITKRGQNVTFRCDPISEHNRLYWYRQTLGQGPEFLTYFQNEAQLEKSRLLSDRFSAERPKGSFSTLEIQRTEQGDSAMYLCASSPEIPNTIYFGEGSWLTVV.

The chain uses TRBV28 and TRBJ1-4, with D unclear. V was clipped by 7 bases and J by 13 bases, with 19 bases between them. The germline CDR1 and CDR2 sequences are MDHEN and SYDVKM. The CDR3 consists of 13 residues. This CDR3 reads CASTRPSVGGLFF. In DNA form, the CDR3 reads TGTGCCAGCACCCGCCCGTCAGTGGGAGGACTGTTTTTT.